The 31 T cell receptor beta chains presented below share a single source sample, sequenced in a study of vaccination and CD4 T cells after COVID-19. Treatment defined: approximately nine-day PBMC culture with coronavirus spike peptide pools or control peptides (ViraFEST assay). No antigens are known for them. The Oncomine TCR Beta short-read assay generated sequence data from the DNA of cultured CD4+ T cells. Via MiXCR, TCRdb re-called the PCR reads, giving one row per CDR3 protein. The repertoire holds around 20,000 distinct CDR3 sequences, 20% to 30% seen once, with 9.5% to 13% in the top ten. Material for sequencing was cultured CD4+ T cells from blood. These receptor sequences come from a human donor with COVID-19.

The CDR3 reads CASIDLQGASIQPQHF. In DNA, the CDR3 is TGTGCCAGTATTGACCTACAGGGGGCCTCGATTCAGCCCCAGCATTTT. The rearrangement uses TRBV19 and TRBJ1-5; TRBD1 matches 9 bases. Germline lookup yields CDR1 LNHDA and CDR2 SQIVND (reference sequence). This CDR3 spans 16 amino acids. V gave up 7 bases and J gave up 6 bases; unmatched junction bases: 13. Filled out from reference TRBV19 and TRBJ1-5, the complete variable domain reads DGGITQSPKYLFRKEGQNVTLSCEQNLNHDAMYWYRQDPGQGLRLIYYSQIVNDFQKGDIAEGYSVSREKKESFPLTVTSAQKNPTAFYLCASIDLQGASIQPQHFGDGTRLSIL.

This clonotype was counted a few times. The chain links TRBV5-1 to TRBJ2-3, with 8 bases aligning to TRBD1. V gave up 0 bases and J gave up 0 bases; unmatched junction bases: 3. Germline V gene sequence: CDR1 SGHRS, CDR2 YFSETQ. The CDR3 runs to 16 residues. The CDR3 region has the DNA TGCGCCAGCAGCTTGGCGAACAGGGGGAGCACAGATACGCAGTATTTT. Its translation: CASSLANRGSTDTQYF.

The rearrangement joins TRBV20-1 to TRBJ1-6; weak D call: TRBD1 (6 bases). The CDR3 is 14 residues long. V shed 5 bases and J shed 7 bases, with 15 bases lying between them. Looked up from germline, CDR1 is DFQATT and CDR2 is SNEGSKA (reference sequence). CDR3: CSAADRLGNSPLHF. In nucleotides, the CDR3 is TGCAGTGCTGCTGACAGGTTGGGAAATTCACCCCTCCACTTT.

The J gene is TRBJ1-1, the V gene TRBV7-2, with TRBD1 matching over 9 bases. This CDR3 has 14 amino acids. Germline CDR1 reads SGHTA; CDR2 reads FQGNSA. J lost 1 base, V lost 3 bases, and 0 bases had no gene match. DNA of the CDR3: TGTGCCAGCAGCTTGGGACAGGGGAACACTGAAGCTTTCTTT. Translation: CASSLGQGNTEAFF.

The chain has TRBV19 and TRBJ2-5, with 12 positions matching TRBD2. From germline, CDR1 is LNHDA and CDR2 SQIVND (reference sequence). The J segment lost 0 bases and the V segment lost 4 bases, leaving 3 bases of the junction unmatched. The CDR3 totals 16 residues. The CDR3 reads CASSTTSGGYQETQYF. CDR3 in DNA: TGTGCCAGTAGTACGACTAGCGGGGGTTACCAAGAGACCCAGTACTTC.

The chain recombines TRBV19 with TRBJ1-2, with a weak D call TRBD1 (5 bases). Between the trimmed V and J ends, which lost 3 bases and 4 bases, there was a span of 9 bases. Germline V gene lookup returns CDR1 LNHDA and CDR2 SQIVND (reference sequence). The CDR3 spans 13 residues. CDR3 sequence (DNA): TGTGCCAGTAGTATGGGACGGATCTATGGCTACACCTTC. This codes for CASSMGRIYGYTF.

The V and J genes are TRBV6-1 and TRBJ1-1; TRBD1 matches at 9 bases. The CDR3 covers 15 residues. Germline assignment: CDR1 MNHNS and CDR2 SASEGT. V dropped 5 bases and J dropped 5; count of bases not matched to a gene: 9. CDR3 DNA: TGTGCCAGCAGTACAGGGGGCCTCTTGTTTACTGAAGCTTTCTTT. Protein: CASSTGGLLFTEAFF.

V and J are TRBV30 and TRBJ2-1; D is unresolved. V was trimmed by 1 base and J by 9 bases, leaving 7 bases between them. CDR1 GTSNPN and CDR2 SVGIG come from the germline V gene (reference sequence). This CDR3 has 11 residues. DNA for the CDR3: TGTGCCTGGAGTGCCATGTTTGAGCAGTTCTTC. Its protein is CAWSAMFEQFF.

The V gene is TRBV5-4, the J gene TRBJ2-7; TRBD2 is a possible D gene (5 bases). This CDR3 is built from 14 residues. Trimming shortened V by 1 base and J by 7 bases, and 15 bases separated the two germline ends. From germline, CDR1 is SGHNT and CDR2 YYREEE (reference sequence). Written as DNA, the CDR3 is TGTGCCAGCAGCTTGAGTGGCAGACCGGGAGAGCAGTACTTC. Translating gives CASSLSGRPGEQYF.

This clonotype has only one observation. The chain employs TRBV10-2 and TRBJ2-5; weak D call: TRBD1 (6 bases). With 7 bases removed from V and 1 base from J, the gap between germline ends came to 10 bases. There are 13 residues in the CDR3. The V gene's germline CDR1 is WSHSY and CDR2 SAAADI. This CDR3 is CASKQGSQETQYF. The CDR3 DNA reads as TGCGCCAGCAAGCAGGGGTCCCAAGAGACCCAGTACTTC.

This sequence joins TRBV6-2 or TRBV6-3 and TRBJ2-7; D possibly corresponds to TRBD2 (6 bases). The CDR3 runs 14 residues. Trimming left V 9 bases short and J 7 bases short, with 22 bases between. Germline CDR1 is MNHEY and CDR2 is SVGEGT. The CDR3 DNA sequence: TGTGCCAGTGTACCGGGACTCGCTTGGCGGGAGCAGTACTTC. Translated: CASVPGLAWREQYF.

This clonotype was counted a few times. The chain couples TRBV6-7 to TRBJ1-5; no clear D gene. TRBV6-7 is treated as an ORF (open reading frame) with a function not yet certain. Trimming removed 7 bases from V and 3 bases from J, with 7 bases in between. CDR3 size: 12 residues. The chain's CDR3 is CASMRSNQPQHF. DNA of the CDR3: TGTGCCAGCATGCGGTCCAATCAGCCCCAGCATTTT.

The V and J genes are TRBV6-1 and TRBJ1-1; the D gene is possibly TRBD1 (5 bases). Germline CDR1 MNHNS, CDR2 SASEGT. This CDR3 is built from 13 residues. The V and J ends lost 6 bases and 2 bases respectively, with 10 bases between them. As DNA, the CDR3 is TGTGCCAGCAGCCGGGACCTTAACACTGAAGCTTTCTTT. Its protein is CASSRDLNTEAFF.

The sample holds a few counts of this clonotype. CDR3: CASSLRAHPDGNEQFF. The CDR3, as DNA: TGTGCCAGCAGCCTGCGGGCCCATCCTGACGGGAATGAGCAGTTCTTC. The chain combines TRBV11-3 with TRBJ2-1; the D gene is possibly TRBD2 (5 bases). V shed 5 bases and J shed 7 bases, with 21 bases lying between them. Germline V gene data show CDR1 as SGHNT and CDR2 as YENEEA. The CDR3 runs to 16 residues.

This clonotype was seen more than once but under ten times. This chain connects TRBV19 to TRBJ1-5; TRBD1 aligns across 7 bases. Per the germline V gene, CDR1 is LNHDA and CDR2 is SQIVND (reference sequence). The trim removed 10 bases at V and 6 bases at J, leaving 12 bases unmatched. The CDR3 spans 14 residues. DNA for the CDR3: TGTGCCACCTCTGGGTCAGGGGGGAGTCAGCCCCAGCATTTT. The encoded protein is CATSGSGGSQPQHF.

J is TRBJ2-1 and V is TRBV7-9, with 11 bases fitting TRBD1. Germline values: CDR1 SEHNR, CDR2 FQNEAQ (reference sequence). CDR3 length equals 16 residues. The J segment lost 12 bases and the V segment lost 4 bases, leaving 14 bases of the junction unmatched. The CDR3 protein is CASSWNRDRGGVGQFF. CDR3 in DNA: TGTGCCAGCAGCTGGAACCGGGACAGGGGGGGTGTAGGGCAGTTCTTC.

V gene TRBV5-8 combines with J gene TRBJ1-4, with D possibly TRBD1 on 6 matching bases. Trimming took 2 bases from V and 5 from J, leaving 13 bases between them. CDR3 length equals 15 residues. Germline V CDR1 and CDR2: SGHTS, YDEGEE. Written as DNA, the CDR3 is TGTGCCAGCAGCTTTCGGCAGGGGAAAAATGAAAAACTGTTTTTT. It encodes CASSFRQGKNEKLFF.

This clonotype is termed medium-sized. Written as DNA, the CDR3 is TGCAGTGCTAGAGATCCCACGCAGGGTCAAGAGACCCAGTACTTC. Translated, it gives CSARDPTQGQETQYF. The rearrangement joins TRBV20-1 to TRBJ2-5; maybe TRBD1 (5 bases). The CDR3 runs 15 residues. The germline gives CDR1 DFQATT, CDR2 SNEGSKA (reference sequence). V lost 0 bases to trimming and J lost 2 bases, with 13 bases between them.

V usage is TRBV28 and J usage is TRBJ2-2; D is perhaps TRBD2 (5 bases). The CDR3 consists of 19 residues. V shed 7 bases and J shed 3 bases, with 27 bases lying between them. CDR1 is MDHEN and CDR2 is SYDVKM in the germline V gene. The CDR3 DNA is TGTGCCAGCACTACGCCCCAGCGGAAACCACTAATCTACACCGGGGAGCTGTTTTTT. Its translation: CASTTPQRKPLIYTGELFF.

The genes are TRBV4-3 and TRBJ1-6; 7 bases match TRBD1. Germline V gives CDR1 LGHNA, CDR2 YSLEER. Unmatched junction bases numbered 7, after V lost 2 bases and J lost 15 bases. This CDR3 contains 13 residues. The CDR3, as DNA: TGCGCCAGCAGCCAATGGGCAGGGGGGAACCTCCACTTT. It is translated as CASSQWAGGNLHF.

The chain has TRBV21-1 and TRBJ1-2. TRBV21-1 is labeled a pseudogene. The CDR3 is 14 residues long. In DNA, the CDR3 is TGTGCCAGCAGCCCAATGGGGGAGGGAAATGGCTACACCTTC. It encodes CASSPMGEGNGYTF.

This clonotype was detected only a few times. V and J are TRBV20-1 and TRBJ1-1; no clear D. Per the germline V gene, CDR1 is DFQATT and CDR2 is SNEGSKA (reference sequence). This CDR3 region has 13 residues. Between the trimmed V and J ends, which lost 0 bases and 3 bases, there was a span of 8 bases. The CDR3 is CSAREGYDTEAFF. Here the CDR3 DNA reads TGCAGTGCTAGAGAGGGATATGACACTGAAGCTTTCTTT.

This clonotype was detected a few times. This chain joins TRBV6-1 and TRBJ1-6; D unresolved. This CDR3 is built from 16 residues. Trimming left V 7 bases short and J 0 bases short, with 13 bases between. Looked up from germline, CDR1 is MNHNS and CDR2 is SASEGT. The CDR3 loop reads CASTPNIASYNSPLHF. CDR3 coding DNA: TGTGCCAGCACCCCGAACATTGCCTCCTATAATTCACCCCTCCACTTT.

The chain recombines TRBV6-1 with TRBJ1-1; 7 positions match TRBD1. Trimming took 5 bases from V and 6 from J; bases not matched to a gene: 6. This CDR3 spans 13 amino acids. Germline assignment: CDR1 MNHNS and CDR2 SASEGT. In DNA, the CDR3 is TGTGCCAGCAGTCGGGACAGTATCGCTGAAGCTTTCTTT. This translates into CASSRDSIAEAFF.

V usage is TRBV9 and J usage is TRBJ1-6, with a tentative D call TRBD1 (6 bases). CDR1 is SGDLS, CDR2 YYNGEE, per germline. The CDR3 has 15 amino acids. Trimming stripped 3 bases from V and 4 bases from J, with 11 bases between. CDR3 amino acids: CASSATGQYNSPLHF. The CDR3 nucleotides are TGTGCCAGCAGCGCGACAGGTCAATATAATTCACCCCTCCACTTT.

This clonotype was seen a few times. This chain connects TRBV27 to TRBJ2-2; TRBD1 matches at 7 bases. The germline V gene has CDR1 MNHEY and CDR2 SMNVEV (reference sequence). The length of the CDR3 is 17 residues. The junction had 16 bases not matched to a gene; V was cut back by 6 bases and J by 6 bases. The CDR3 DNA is TGTGCCAGCAGCCGAACCCGGACAGGAGGCTCTGCCGGGGAGCTGTTTTTT. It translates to CASSRTRTGGSAGELFF.

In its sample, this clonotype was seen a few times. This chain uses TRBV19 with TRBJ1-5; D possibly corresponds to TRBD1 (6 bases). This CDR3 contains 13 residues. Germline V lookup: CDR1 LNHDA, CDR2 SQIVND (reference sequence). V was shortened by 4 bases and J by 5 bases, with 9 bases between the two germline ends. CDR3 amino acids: CASSRQDYQPQHF. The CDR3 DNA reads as TGTGCCAGTAGTAGACAGGATTATCAGCCCCAGCATTTT.

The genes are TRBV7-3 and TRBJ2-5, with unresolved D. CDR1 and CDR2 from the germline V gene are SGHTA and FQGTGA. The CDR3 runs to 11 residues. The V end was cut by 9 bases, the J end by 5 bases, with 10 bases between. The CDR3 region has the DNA TGTGCCAGTCACGCGGAGGAGACCCAGTACTTC. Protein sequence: CASHAEETQYF.

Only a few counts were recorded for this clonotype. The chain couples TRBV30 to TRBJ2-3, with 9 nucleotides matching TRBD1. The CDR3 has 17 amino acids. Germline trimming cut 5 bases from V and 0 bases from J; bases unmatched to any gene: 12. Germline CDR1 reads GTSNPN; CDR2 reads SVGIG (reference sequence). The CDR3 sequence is CAWQGTGHEPSTDTQYF. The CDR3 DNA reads TGTGCCTGGCAAGGGACAGGGCACGAACCTAGCACAGATACGCAGTATTTT.

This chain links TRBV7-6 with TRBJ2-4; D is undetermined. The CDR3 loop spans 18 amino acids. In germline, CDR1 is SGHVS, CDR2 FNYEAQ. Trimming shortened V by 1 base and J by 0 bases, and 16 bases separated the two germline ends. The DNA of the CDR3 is TGTGCCAGCAGCTTAGGAGTGGCGCAGGCCCTAGCCAAAAACATTCAGTACTTC. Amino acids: CASSLGVAQALAKNIQYF.

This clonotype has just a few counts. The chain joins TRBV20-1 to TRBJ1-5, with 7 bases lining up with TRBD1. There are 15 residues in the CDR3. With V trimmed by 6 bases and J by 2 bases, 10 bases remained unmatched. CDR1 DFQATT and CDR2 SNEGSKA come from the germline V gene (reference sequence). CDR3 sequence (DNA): TGCAGTGCACATACCCCCAGGGGGGGCAATCAGCCCCAGCATTTT. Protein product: CSAHTPRGGNQPQHF.